The subject of this entry is one T cell receptor beta chain. In the source study's methods: Amplification of reference gene primers was used by the study to estimate nucleated cell counts. The table came from immunoSEQ multiplex PCR; TCRdb's copy has only in-frame clones and leaves some out. The V and J calls and clone size come from that table; D and trimming were worked out from the DNA. Of about 110,000 clones listed, 85% to 90% are singletons. The source of the sample is a study of blood T cell repertoires in COVID-19. This CDR3 has 13 residues. Germline lookup yields CDR1 SGHTA and CDR2 FQGNSA. Trimming at V came to 4 bases and at J to 6 bases, leaving 4 bases not matched to a gene.

The V gene is TRBV7-2, the J gene TRBJ1-2; TRBD1 agrees at 8 bases. Sequenced sample: peripheral blood. The sequence was obtained from a human donor in a cohort sampled during active COVID-19. The CDR3 reads CASSSDRGHGYTF. DNA of the CDR3: TGTGCCAGCAGCTCCGACAGGGGCCATGGCTACACCTTC.